The subject of this entry is one TCR beta chain. With 6 bases removed from V and 9 bases from J, the gap between germline ends came to 17 bases. The CDR3 loop spans 13 amino acids. The V gene's germline CDR1 is KGHSH and CDR2 LQKENI. This specimen comes from a study of OX40 agonist ivuxolimab in advanced cancers. Data came from immunoSEQ multiplex PCR; TCRdb stores just in-frame clones and leaves some out. The sample has more than 70,000 clones; about 90% are singletons. The receptor comes from an adult with an advanced solid tumor such as melanoma, head and neck, liver or kidney cancer. The chain uses TRBV18 and TRBJ1-1, with a possible D match to TRBD1 (5 bases). The material sequenced was CD4+ or CD8+ T cells sorted from blood, taken in a trial of the OX40 agonist ivuxolimab. CDR3 loop: CASSTTRDSKAFF. The CDR3 nucleotides read TGTGCCAGCTCCACCACCAGGGATTCGAAAGCTTTCTTT.